One and the same sample provided the 15 T cell receptor beta chains below, sequenced in a study of cytomegalovirus exposure and HLA in healthy donors. Using immunoSEQ multiplex PCR, the repertoire was profiled, and TCRdb retains in-frame clones only, with some absent. The sample has about 170,000 clones, about 96% seen once. The sample consisted of PBMCs. Every receptor here comes from a woman under 30 in good health and CMV-seronegative.

This chain links TRBV6-5 with TRBJ1-6; D is undetermined. The germline CDR1 and CDR2 sequences are MNHEY and SVGAGI. Trimming removed 2 bases at V and 13 bases at J, with 12 bases between. This CDR3 contains 13 residues. This CDR3 reads CASSYGPFTPLHF. The CDR3 bases are TGTGCCAGCAGTTACGGCCCGTTTACCCCCCTCCACTTT.

V usage is TRBV7-2 and J usage is TRBJ2-7; D gene uncertain. CDR3 length: 13 amino acids. The germline V gene has CDR1 SGHTA and CDR2 FQGNSA. Trimming took off 1 base at V and 8 bases at J, with 12 bases between the two ends. As DNA, the CDR3 is TGTGCCAGCAGCTTAGGTTTGGTACAGAAGCAGTACTTC. Translated: CASSLGLVQKQYF.

V gene TRBV9 combines with J gene TRBJ2-3, with 11 positions matching TRBD2. The CDR3 spans 14 residues. With 6 bases clipped from V and 3 bases from J, the junction kept 3 bases outside the gene matches. Per germline, CDR1 SGDLS and CDR2 YYNGEE. CDR3 protein: CASTTSGKTDTQYF. In nucleotides, the CDR3 is TGTGCCAGCACGACTAGCGGGAAGACAGATACGCAGTATTTT.

The chain recombines TRBV7-2 with TRBJ1-4; tentatively, D is TRBD1 (6 bases). The ends were cut back, 3 bases at V and 5 bases at J, with 10 bases in the middle. This CDR3 is built from 14 residues. Germline V gene sequence: CDR1 SGHTA, CDR2 FQGNSA. CDR3 DNA sequence: TGTGCCAGCAGCTTTCTACAGGGAAATGAAAAACTGTTTTTT. Its protein is CASSFLQGNEKLFF.

The V call is TRBV9, the J call TRBJ1-5; D is undetermined. Trimming took off 0 bases at V and 9 bases at J, with 13 bases between the two ends. The CDR3 runs to 14 residues. CDR1 is SGDLS and CDR2 is YYNGEE in the germline V gene. CDR3 loop: CASSVGGFSRPQHF. CDR3 coding DNA: TGTGCCAGCAGCGTAGGCGGGTTCTCTCGGCCCCAGCATTTT.

V is TRBV2 and J is TRBJ2-2, with 8 bases identical to TRBD2. The CDR3 extends over 14 amino acids. Per the germline V gene, CDR1 is SNHLY and CDR2 is FYNNEI. The V segment lost 6 bases and the J segment 5 bases; nucleotides outside the gene matches: 5. The CDR3 DNA follows: TGTGCCAGCAGAGTAAGCGGGGGAACCGGGGAGCTGTTTTTT. Amino acids: CASRVSGGTGELFF.

The rearrangement uses TRBV5-4 and TRBJ2-1; D possibly corresponds to TRBD2 (5 bases). V lost 4 bases and J 7 bases, leaving 15 bases between the germline ends. Germline-derived CDR1 and CDR2 are SGHNT and YYREEE (reference sequence). CDR3 length: 14 residues. The CDR3 sequence: CASSPSLGVNEQFF. CDR3 DNA sequence: TGTGCCAGCAGCCCTAGCCTAGGTGTGAATGAGCAGTTCTTC. Looking up the rest from reference TRBV5-4 and TRBJ2-1 gives the full variable domain: ETGVTQSPTHLIKTRGQQVTLRCSSQSGHNTVSWYQQALGQGPQFIFQYYREEENGRGNFPPRFSGLQFPNYSSELNVNALELDDSALYLCASSPSLGVNEQFFGPGTRLTVL.

This clone showed up just once. V is TRBV7-3 and J is TRBJ1-3, with TRBD1 identical over 7 bases. CDR1 and CDR2 (germline): SGHTA, FQGTGA. V shed 5 bases and J 3 bases; nucleotides not matched to a gene: 7. The CDR3 spans 15 residues. The CDR3 is CASSPQGDVGNTIYF. In DNA, the CDR3 is TGTGCCAGCAGCCCGCAGGGGGACGTTGGAAACACCATATATTTT.

The J gene is TRBJ2-2, the V gene TRBV5-6; D gene ambiguous. The CDR3 is 15 amino acids. Germline CDR1 SGHDT, CDR2 YYEEEE. V was clipped by 1 base and J by 1 base, with 8 bases between them. CDR3 protein: CASSLLPRNTGELFF. CDR3 sequence (DNA): TGTGCCAGCAGCTTGCTACCTAGGAACACCGGGGAGCTGTTTTTT.

J is TRBJ2-3 and V is TRBV5-5; 12 nucleotides match TRBD2. The ends lost 0 bases at V and 4 bases at J; junction bases unmatched: 3. The germline gives CDR1 SGHKS, CDR2 YYEKEE (reference sequence). CDR3 length equals 16 residues. For the CDR3, the DNA is TGTGCCAGCAGCTTGGGGCCTAGCGGGGGGGCAGATACGCAGTATTTT. It yields the protein CASSLGPSGGADTQYF. Full variable domain (rest looked up from reference TRBV5-5 and TRBJ2-3): DAGVTQSPTHLIKTRGQQVTLRCSPISGHKSVSWYQQVLGQGPQFIFQYYEKEERGRGNFPDRFSARQFPNYSSELNVNALLLGDSALYLCASSLGPSGGADTQYFGPGTRLTVL.

The chain has TRBV9 and TRBJ2-5, with D possibly TRBD1 on 6 matching bases. From germline, CDR1 is SGDLS and CDR2 YYNGEE. V shed 7 bases and J shed 4 bases, with 14 bases lying between them. CDR3 length: 13 amino acids. The CDR3 sequence: CASATGLVETQYF. CDR3 DNA: TGTGCCAGCGCTACAGGGTTAGTAGAGACCCAGTACTTC. Full variable domain (outside the CDR3, taken from reference TRBV9 and TRBJ2-5): DSGVTQTPKHLITATGQRVTLRCSPRSGDLSVYWYQQSLDQGLQFLIQYYNGEERAKGNILERFSAQQFPDLHSELNLSSLELGDSALYFCASATGLVETQYFGPGTRLLVL.

The rearrangement links TRBV11-2 to TRBJ1-1; TRBD1 might be the D (6 bases). Germline CDR1 is SGHAT and CDR2 is FQNNGV. The CDR3 is 13 residues long. Trimming left V 8 bases short and J 4 bases short, with 14 bases between. CDR3 sequence reads: CASGLGGATEAFF. The CDR3 coding sequence is TGTGCCAGCGGCCTGGGGGGGGCCACTGAAGCTTTCTTT.

This clone has a single count. The V call is TRBV5-4, the J call TRBJ1-1; the D is unclear. CDR1 is SGHNT, CDR2 YYREEE, per germline (reference sequence). Trimming stripped 4 bases from V and 2 bases from J, with 15 bases between. This CDR3 has 15 residues. CDR3 sequence reads: CASSQGGRPNTEAFF. The CDR3 nucleotides read TGTGCCAGCAGCCAAGGCGGGAGACCTAACACTGAAGCTTTCTTT.

The genes are TRBV2 and TRBJ2-5; the match to TRBD2 covers 15 bases. J lost 5 bases, V lost 8 bases, and 0 bases had no gene match. CDR1 and CDR2 (germline): SNHLY, FYNNEI. The CDR3 totals 13 residues. CDR3 DNA sequence: TGTGCCAGCGGACTAGCGGGGGGGGAGACCCAGTACTTC. It yields the protein CASGLAGGETQYF.

The chain employs TRBV6-1 and TRBJ1-1; D perhaps matches TRBD1 (6 bases). Trimming stripped 2 bases from V and 0 bases from J, with 10 bases between. The CDR3 loop spans 15 amino acids. The germline CDR1 and CDR2 sequences are MNHNS and SASEGT. CDR3 in amino acids: CASSEWGHMNTEAFF. CDR3 coding DNA: TGTGCCAGCAGTGAATGGGGACACATGAACACTGAAGCTTTCTTT.